This TCR beta chain comes out of a study of cytomegalovirus exposure and HLA in healthy donors. Study-level findings and limits: Some highly shared sequence variants likely arose as a pipeline artifact. Beyond CMV serostatus, there was no information to go on about immune exposure. The majority of TCR sequences were rare, yet some public TCRs appeared in many donors. Most of the TCR beta V segments (in an earlier analysis) were productive either about 87% or about 30% of the time.

Note on this clone: The antigen is not known.

CDR1 and CDR2 from the germline V gene are SGHAT and FQNNGV. V dropped 5 bases and J dropped 1; count of bases not matched to a gene: 8. This CDR3 is 17 amino acids long. Primers: 60 Vbeta forward and 13 Jbeta reverse. Clones were sequenced by immunoSEQ multiplex PCR, and TCRdb holds only the in-frame ones, with some missing. Here the sample spans roughly 150,000 clones, about 85% being singletons. The receptor's source is a woman between 18 and 29 years old in good health and CMV-seronegative. This rearrangement joins TRBV11-2 to TRBJ2-3; 11 bases map to TRBD2. The material sequenced was PBMCs. The CDR3 region has the DNA TGTGCCAGCAGCATACAGACTAGCGGGGCCCGCACAGATACGCAGTATTTT. Its translation is CASSIQTSGARTDTQYF.